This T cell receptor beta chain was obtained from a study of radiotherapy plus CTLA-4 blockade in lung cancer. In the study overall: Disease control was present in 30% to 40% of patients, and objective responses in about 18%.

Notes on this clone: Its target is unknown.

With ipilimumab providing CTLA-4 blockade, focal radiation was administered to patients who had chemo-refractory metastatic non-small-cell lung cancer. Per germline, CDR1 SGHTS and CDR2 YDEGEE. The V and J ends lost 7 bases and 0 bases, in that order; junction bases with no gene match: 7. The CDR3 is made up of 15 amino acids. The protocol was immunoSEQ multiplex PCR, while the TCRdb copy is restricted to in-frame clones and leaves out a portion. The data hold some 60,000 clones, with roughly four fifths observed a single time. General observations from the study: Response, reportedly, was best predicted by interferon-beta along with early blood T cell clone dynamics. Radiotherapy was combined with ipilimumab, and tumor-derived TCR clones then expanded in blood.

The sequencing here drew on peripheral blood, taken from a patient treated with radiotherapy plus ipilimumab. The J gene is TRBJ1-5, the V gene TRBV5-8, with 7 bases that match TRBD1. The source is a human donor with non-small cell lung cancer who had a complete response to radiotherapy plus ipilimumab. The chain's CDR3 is CASGEQGYSNQPQHF. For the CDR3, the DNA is TGTGCCAGCGGGGAACAGGGGTATAGCAATCAGCCCCAGCATTTT.